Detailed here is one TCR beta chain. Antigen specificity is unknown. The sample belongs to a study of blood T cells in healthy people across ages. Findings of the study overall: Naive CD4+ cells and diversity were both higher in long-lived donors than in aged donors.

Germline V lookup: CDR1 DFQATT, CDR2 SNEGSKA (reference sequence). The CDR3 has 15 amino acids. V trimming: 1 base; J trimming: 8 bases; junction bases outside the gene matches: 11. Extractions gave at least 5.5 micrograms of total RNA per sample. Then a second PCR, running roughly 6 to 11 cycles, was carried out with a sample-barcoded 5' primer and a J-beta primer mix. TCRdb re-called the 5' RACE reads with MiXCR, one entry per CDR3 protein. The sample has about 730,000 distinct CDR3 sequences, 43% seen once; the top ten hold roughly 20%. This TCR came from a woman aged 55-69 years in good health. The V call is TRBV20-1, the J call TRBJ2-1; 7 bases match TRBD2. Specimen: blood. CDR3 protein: CSARGLAGEDDEQFF. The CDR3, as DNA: TGCAGTGCTAGAGGCCTCGCGGGAGAGGACGATGAGCAGTTCTTC.